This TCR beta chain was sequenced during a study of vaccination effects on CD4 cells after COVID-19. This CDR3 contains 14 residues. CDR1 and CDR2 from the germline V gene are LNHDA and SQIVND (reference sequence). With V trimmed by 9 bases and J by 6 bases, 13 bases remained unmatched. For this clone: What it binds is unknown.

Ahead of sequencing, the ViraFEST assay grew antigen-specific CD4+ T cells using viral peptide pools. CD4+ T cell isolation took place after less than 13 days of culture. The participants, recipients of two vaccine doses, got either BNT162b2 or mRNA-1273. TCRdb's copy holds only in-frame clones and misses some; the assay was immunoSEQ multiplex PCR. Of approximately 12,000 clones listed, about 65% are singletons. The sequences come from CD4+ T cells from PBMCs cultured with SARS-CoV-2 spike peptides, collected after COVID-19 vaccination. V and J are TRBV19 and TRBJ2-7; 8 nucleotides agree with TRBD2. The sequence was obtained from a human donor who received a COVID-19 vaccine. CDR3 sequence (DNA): TGTGCCAGCGCTGTCTCAGCGGGAGTGGGCGAGCAGTACTTC. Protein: CASAVSAGVGEQYF.